The 30 T cell receptor beta chains in this list originate from one sample, sequenced in a study of post-analysis software for immune sequencing data. Antigen specificity for these receptors is unknown. cDNA libraries for TCR beta contained unique molecular identifiers. TCRdb independently ran MiXCR on the PCR reads; one entry per CDR3 protein. There are roughly 400,000 distinct CDR3 sequences in the sample; 39% occur only once, and 7.5% to 8.5% lies in the top ten. General study findings and limits: Controls had lower frequencies than patients of roughly five TRBV segments, which included TRBV5-6, TRBV5-1 and TRBV20-1.

Sequencing used blood. The receptors derive from a girl aged 2 to 9 with multiple sclerosis.

This clonotype occurred a few times. The chain links TRBV6-5 to TRBJ1-6; possibly TRBD1 for D (5 bases). V lost 2 bases and J lost 12, with 11 bases in between. CDR1 MNHEY and CDR2 SVGAGI come from the germline V gene. This CDR3 contains 13 residues. In DNA form, the CDR3 reads TGTGCCAGCAGTTACGGGGGGGGAGTACCCCTCCACTTT. It translates to CASSYGGGVPLHF.

This clonotype was seen at least ten times. V usage is TRBV9 and J usage is TRBJ2-7; D is perhaps TRBD1 (5 bases). The germline V gene encodes CDR1 SGDLS and CDR2 YYNGEE. The CDR3 is made up of 15 amino acids. Trimming pared 0 bases from V and 0 bases from J, leaving 10 bases between. In DNA form, the CDR3 reads TGTGCCAGCAGCGTAGCTGGGGCTTCCTCCTACGAGCAGTACTTC. This translates into CASSVAGASSYEQYF. The whole variable domain, remainder taken from reference TRBV9 and TRBJ2-7, is DSGVTQTPKHLITATGQRVTLRCSPRSGDLSVYWYQQSLDQGLQFLIQYYNGEERAKGNILERFSAQQFPDLHSELNLSSLELGDSALYFCASSVAGASSYEQYFGPGTRLTVT.

V and J are TRBV2 and TRBJ1-5; possible D gene TRBD1, 5 bases. V lost 8 bases to trimming and J lost 4 bases, with 9 bases between them. CDR3 size: 12 residues. Germline-derived CDR1 and CDR2 are SNHLY and FYNNEI. CDR3 nucleotides: TGTGCCAGCGTAGGGGATAATCAGCCCCAGCATTTT. Translated, it gives CASVGDNQPQHF.

This clonotype turned up a few times. The chain links TRBV5-4 to TRBJ2-7; TRBD2 matches 9 bases. V dropped 4 bases and J dropped 4; count of bases not matched to a gene: 6. The CDR3 extends over 14 amino acids. Looked up from germline, CDR1 is SGHNT and CDR2 is YYREEE (reference sequence). CDR3 bases: TGTGCCAGCAGCGTGAGCGGGAGGAAATACGAGCAGTACTTC. Translation: CASSVSGRKYEQYF.

The sample holds a few counts of this clonotype. This chain links TRBV6-6 with TRBJ2-3; D remains unclear. V was pared by 4 bases and J by 1 base, with 9 bases between. Germline CDR1 is MNHNY and CDR2 is SVGAGI (reference sequence). The CDR3 has 14 amino acids. The CDR3 DNA reads TGTGCCAGCAGTTCCGCGGACGGCACAGATACGCAGTATTTT. It yields the protein CASSSADGTDTQYF.

V gene TRBV20-1 combines with J gene TRBJ1-6; perhaps TRBD1 as D (6 bases). This CDR3 contains 14 residues. The germline V gene has CDR1 DFQATT and CDR2 SNEGSKA (reference sequence). Trimming pared 6 bases from V and 12 bases from J, leaving 21 bases between. CDR3 region: CSAVRDLEGVPLHF. CDR3 nucleotide sequence: TGCAGTGCGGTACGGGACCTCGAGGGGGTACCCCTCCACTTT.

V is TRBV29-1 and J is TRBJ1-2; the D is unclear. The CDR3 sequence is 11 residues long. V dropped 1 base and J dropped 8 bases, with 8 bases sitting between them. CDR1 is SQVTM, CDR2 ANQGSEA, per germline. CDR3 nucleotide sequence: TGCAGCGTTGAAGGGGTGTGGGGCTACACCTTC. Amino acid sequence: CSVEGVWGYTF.

The J gene is TRBJ1-2, the V gene TRBV27; 7 bases are a match to TRBD1. This CDR3 has 13 residues. V lost 5 bases to trimming and J lost 4 bases; unmatched junction nucleotides: 4. Germline CDR1 and CDR2: MNHEY and SMNVEV (reference sequence). As DNA, the CDR3 is TGTGCCAGCAGTCCGGCAGGGGGCTATGGCTACACCTTC. Protein product: CASSPAGGYGYTF.

As to this clonotype: The junction differs from germline at one of its ends, possibly a read error. This chain connects TRBV7-9 to TRBJ2-7; D not resolved. The germline gives CDR1 SEHNR, CDR2 FQNEAQ (reference sequence). The CDR3 has 12 residues. In nucleotides, the CDR3 is TGTGTCAGCAGCACCGGGCCCTACGAGCAGTACTTC. Its translation: CVSSTGPYEQYF.

This clonotype was counted a few times. The junction shows a germline mismatch at one end, possibly a read error. V gene TRBV15 combines with J gene TRBJ2-3; D is perhaps TRBD2 (6 bases). This CDR3 comprises 17 residues. CDR1 LNHNV and CDR2 YYDKDF come from the germline V gene (reference sequence). In DNA form, the CDR3 reads TGTGCCACCAACAGAGATTCGGAGGGCATCTCATCAGATACGCAGTATTTT. It specifies CATNRDSEGISSDTQYF.

The J gene is TRBJ1-2, the V gene TRBV7-2, with no clear D. The CDR3 totals 13 residues. V shed 11 bases and J shed 4 bases, with 17 bases lying between them. Per the germline V gene, CDR1 is SGHTA and CDR2 is FQGNSA. Here the CDR3 reads CAGTGGMAYGYTF. CDR3 DNA: TGTGCCGGCACCGGCGGGATGGCCTATGGCTACACCTTC.

This clonotype was counted between two and nine times. CDR3 DNA sequence: TGCGCCAGCAGCTCTCGGGCGACCAGCTCCTACAATGAGCAGTTCTTC. Translated: CASSSRATSSYNEQFF. The chain is built from TRBV4-3 and TRBJ2-1; D gene unclear. Germline CDR1 LGHNA, CDR2 YSLEER. Trimming removed 5 bases at V and 0 bases at J, with 14 bases between. The CDR3 length is 16 residues.

This clonotype was counted between two and nine times. As DNA, the CDR3 is TGTGCCAGCAGTTACCCTGAAGGTTCACAGTTCTTC. Translating gives CASSYPEGSQFF. The chain employs TRBV6-2 or TRBV6-3 and TRBJ2-1; no clear D. The CDR3 is 12 residues long. Looked up from germline, CDR1 is MNHEY and CDR2 is SVGEGT. V was clipped by 2 bases and J by 13 bases, with 12 bases between them.

V gene TRBV6-6 combines with J gene TRBJ1-3; no firm D call. The CDR3 is made up of 14 amino acids. The V end was cut by 7 bases, the J end by 0 bases, with 10 bases between. Germline CDR1 is MNHNY and CDR2 is SVGAGI (reference sequence). CDR3 nucleotides: TGTGCCAGCACCCCGGGATACTCTGGAAACACCATATATTTT. Its translation is CASTPGYSGNTIYF.

About this clonotype: A read error may account for a junction end that differs from germline. The gene calls are TRBV7-7 and TRBJ2-1; D is ambiguous. There are 15 residues in the CDR3. Germline CDR1 is SSHAT and CDR2 is FNYEAQ (reference sequence). As DNA, the CDR3 is TGTGCTAGCAGCTTTCCTCGCGACATTATGAATGAGCAGTTCTTC. It encodes CASSFPRDIMNEQFF.

The gene calls are TRBV10-3 and TRBJ2-1; 9 bases align to TRBD1. The V gene's germline CDR1 is ENHRY and CDR2 SYGVKD. V dropped 3 bases and J dropped 8; count of bases not matched to a gene: 8. This CDR3 is built from 15 residues. This CDR3 is CAISESSQGADEQFF. CDR3 bases: TGTGCCATCAGTGAAAGTTCACAGGGGGCGGATGAGCAGTTCTTC.

This clonotype has only a few counts. The rearrangement uses TRBV28 and TRBJ1-5, with 9 bases aligning to TRBD1. This CDR3 has 16 amino acids. Germline CDR1 and CDR2: MDHEN and SYDVKM. Trimming took 6 bases from V and 4 from J; bases not matched to a gene: 10. The chain's CDR3 is CASRSPGTGYNQPQHF. The CDR3 DNA reads TGTGCCAGCAGATCGCCCGGGACAGGGTATAATCAGCCCCAGCATTTT.

This chain's CDR3 is CAISESPYTSGDTQYF. In DNA form, the CDR3 reads TGTGCCATCAGTGAGTCCCCGTATACTAGCGGAGATACGCAGTATTTT. The gene calls are TRBV10-3 and TRBJ2-3; 8 nucleotides line up with TRBD2. There are 16 residues in the CDR3. V trimming: 0 bases; J trimming: 5 bases; junction bases outside the gene matches: 7. Germline CDR1 ENHRY, CDR2 SYGVKD.

This rearrangement joins TRBV29-1 to TRBJ1-2; D is unclear. Germline assignment: CDR1 SQVTM and CDR2 ANQGSEA. The CDR3 runs 15 residues. Trimming left V 1 base short and J 1 base short, with 13 bases between. The DNA for the CDR3 is TGCAGCGTTGAAGGTCTTCAGGCCGATAACTATGGCTACACCTTC. Translated: CSVEGLQADNYGYTF.

V and J are TRBV2 and TRBJ2-1; either TRBD1 or TRBD2 may supply D (6 bases each). V lost 8 bases, J lost 6 bases, and 14 bases lay in between. The CDR3 is 13 residues long. Germline-derived CDR1 and CDR2 are SNHLY and FYNNEI. The CDR3 DNA sequence: TGTGCCAGCCTGTGGGGGGCTTCCAATGAGCAGTTCTTC. This sequence encodes CASLWGASNEQFF. The whole variable domain, filled in from reference TRBV2 and TRBJ2-1, reads EPEVTQTPSHQVTQMGQEVILRCVPISNHLYFYWYRQILGQKVEFLVSFYNNEISEKSEIFDDQFSVERPDGSNFTLKIRSTKLEDSAMYFCASLWGASNEQFFGPGTRLTVL.

There are a few counts of this clonotype. The chain joins TRBV11-2 to TRBJ1-1, with TRBD1 identical over 7 bases. Trimming removed 1 base from V and 3 bases from J; junction bases left unmatched: 5. The length of the CDR3 is 15 residues. Germline V gene sequence: CDR1 SGHAT, CDR2 FQNNGV. The CDR3 nucleotides read TGTGCCAGCAGCTTAGGCCGACAGGGCCACACTGAAGCTTTCTTT. It specifies CASSLGRQGHTEAFF.

The rearrangement links TRBV6-5 to TRBJ1-1, with D possibly TRBD1 on 6 matching bases. CDR3 length: 14 residues. From germline, CDR1 is MNHEY and CDR2 SVGAGI. Trimming took off 6 bases at V and 1 base at J, with 12 bases between the two ends. CDR3 nucleotides: TGTGCCAGCAGGACCGGACAGCCGAACACTGAAGCTTTCTTT. This gives the protein CASRTGQPNTEAFF.

This clonotype has a handful of counts. The chain is built from TRBV15 and TRBJ1-2; 10 bases align to TRBD1. Germline loops: CDR1 LNHNV, CDR2 YYDKDF (reference sequence). V was pared by 4 bases and J by 2 bases, with 4 bases of the junction left unmatched. The CDR3 totals 15 residues. For the CDR3, the DNA is TGTGCCACCAGCACTCGGACAGGGGGGAACTATGGCTACACCTTC. This gives the protein CATSTRTGGNYGYTF.

This clonotype has only a few counts. The chain couples TRBV27 to TRBJ2-4; D is undetermined. V lost 4 bases and J lost 15, with 16 bases in between. Germline V gives CDR1 MNHEY, CDR2 SMNVEV (reference sequence). This CDR3 region has 12 residues. In nucleotides, the CDR3 is TGTGCCAGCAGTTACATGGGCAGGAATCTGTACTTC. This translates into CASSYMGRNLYF.

This clonotype was counted between two and nine times. The genes are TRBV5-1 and TRBJ2-7, with D possibly being TRBD1 (6 bases). The CDR3 has 14 residues. The V gene's germline CDR1 is SGHRS and CDR2 YFSETQ. The V gene lost 1 base and the J gene lost 3 bases, with 11 bases spanning the gap. CDR3: CASSLNQGNYEQYF. CDR3 in DNA: TGCGCCAGCAGCTTGAATCAGGGGAACTACGAGCAGTACTTC.

V gene TRBV29-1 combines with J gene TRBJ1-2, with D perhaps matching TRBD1 (5 bases). CDR1 and CDR2 (germline): SQVTM, ANQGSEA. V lost 6 bases and J 8 bases, leaving 25 bases between the germline ends. This CDR3 has 15 residues. In nucleotides, the CDR3 is TGCAGCGTATCTTTGCCTCTCAAAGGGACGGGAGGCTACACCTTC. This codes for CSVSLPLKGTGGYTF. Combining the CDR3 with reference TRBV29-1 and TRBJ1-2 gives the whole variable domain SAVISQKPSRDICQRGTSLTIQCQVDSQVTMMFWYRQQPGQSLTLIATANQGSEATYESGFVIDKFPISRPNLTFSTLTVSNMSPEDSSIYLCSVSLPLKGTGGYTFGSGTRLTVV.

The chain is built from TRBV3-1 and TRBJ2-5; D gene unclear. The DNA end is a closer match to TRBJ2-7, so the J assignment may be wrong. This CDR3 has 13 amino acids. Germline lookup yields CDR1 LGHDT and CDR2 YNNKEL (reference sequence). The chain's CDR3 is CASSREVRYEQYF. The CDR3, as DNA: TGTGCCAGCAGCCGTGAGGTGCGCTACGAGCAGTACTTC.

This sequence joins TRBV7-2 and TRBJ2-7; 8 bases are shared with TRBD2. CDR1 is SGHTA and CDR2 is FQGNSA in the germline V gene. This CDR3 contains 14 residues. Trimming took 1 base from V and 4 from J; bases not matched to a gene: 3. The CDR3 DNA sequence: TGTGCCAGCAGCTTAGAGTCGGGAGGGTACGAGCAGTACTTC. This translates into CASSLESGGYEQYF.

This clonotype was observed a handful of times. The chain employs TRBV2 and TRBJ2-1; TRBD1 aligns across 7 bases. The CDR3 has 12 residues. With V trimmed by 5 bases and J by 11 bases, 6 bases remained unmatched. Germline V gene lookup returns CDR1 SNHLY and CDR2 FYNNEI. The CDR3 sequence: CASSYTGDQQFF. The CDR3 DNA follows: TGTGCCAGCAGTTACACAGGGGACCAGCAGTTCTTC.

This clonotype was picked up a small number of times. J is TRBJ1-2 and V is TRBV3-1, with a possible D match to TRBD1 (5 bases). Germline-derived CDR1 and CDR2 are LGHDT and YNNKEL (reference sequence). This CDR3 comprises 20 residues. The ends were cut back, 4 bases at V and 4 bases at J, with 31 bases in the middle. The CDR3 sequence is CASSPYVGRKGETAPYGYTF. The CDR3 DNA reads TGTGCCAGCAGCCCCTATGTAGGACGAAAGGGTGAGACAGCGCCCTATGGCTACACCTTC.